A single sample gave rise to the 7 T cell receptor beta chains below, sequenced in a study of CD8 T cells in ankylosing spondylitis. Each CDR3 protein is one row after TCRdb ran MiXCR on the 5' RACE reads. The sample shows 230,000 or so distinct CDR3 sequences, about 24% of them seen only once. Input material: blood, either unsorted or a sorted T cell fraction (not recorded which). All receptors come from a male donor with ankylosing spondylitis or in good health (not recorded which).

The genes are TRBV29-1 and TRBJ1-2; D perhaps matches TRBD1 (5 bases). The CDR3 is made up of 12 amino acids. V was cut by 1 base and J by 8 bases, with 11 bases left in between. Germline CDR1 is SQVTM and CDR2 is ANQGSEA. The CDR3 DNA reads TGCAGCGTTGAAGGGCAGGGTCGGGGCTACACCTTC. This translates into CSVEGQGRGYTF. The full variable domain, with the rest looked up from reference TRBV29-1 and TRBJ1-2, is SAVISQKPSRDICQRGTSLTIQCQVDSQVTMMFWYRQQPGQSLTLIATANQGSEATYESGFVIDKFPISRPNLTFSTLTVSNMSPEDSSIYLCSVEGQGRGYTFGSGTRLTVV.

V usage is TRBV28 and J usage is TRBJ2-7; D call uncertain. Per germline, CDR1 MDHEN and CDR2 SYDVKM. The ends were cut back, 7 bases at V and 5 bases at J, with 24 bases in the middle. This CDR3 is built from 16 residues. The CDR3 coding sequence is TGTGCCAGCAAGCGATACGGCGATACCTACAAGGACGAGCAGTACTTC. The encoded protein is CASKRYGDTYKDEQYF.

This clonotype showed up many times. This chain uses TRBV28 with TRBJ1-6; D remains ambiguous. The germline gives CDR1 MDHEN, CDR2 SYDVKM. This CDR3 is 15 amino acids long. V gave up 10 bases and J gave up 2 bases, with 15 bases separating them. DNA of the CDR3: TGTGCCACCCGCGGTGGGGTGACCTATAATTCACCCCTCCACTTT. This gives the protein CATRGGVTYNSPLHF.

This clonotype has ten or more counts. The rearrangement links TRBV4-1 to TRBJ2-3; D gene unclear. The ends were cut back, 4 bases at V and 6 bases at J, with 11 bases in the middle. CDR3 length: 13 residues. Germline V gene data show CDR1 as MGHRA and CDR2 as YSYEKL. CDR3 amino acids: CASSPLGLDTQYF. In DNA, the CDR3 is TGCGCCAGCAGCCCCCTGGGTCTGGATACGCAGTATTTT.

V usage is TRBV20-1 and J usage is TRBJ2-7, with 7 bases aligning to TRBD2. The germline V gene has CDR1 DFQATT and CDR2 SNEGSKA (reference sequence). This CDR3 is built from 16 residues. The ends lost 0 bases at V and 0 bases at J; junction bases unmatched: 8. For the CDR3, the DNA is TGCAGTGCTAGAGATTCGCTAGCGGTTAGCTCCTACGAGCAGTACTTC. It is translated as CSARDSLAVSSYEQYF.

This clonotype came up a few times. A read error may produce the germline difference seen at one junction end. The gene calls are TRBV7-2 and TRBJ2-1; a weak D match, TRBD2 (5 bases). The CDR3 has 15 residues. Germline CDR1 and CDR2: SGHTA and FQGNSA. As DNA, the CDR3 is TGTGCCAGCAGCCTAGCTAGTGGGTGGCGAGGAGAGCAGTTCTTC. Encoded protein: CASSLASGWRGEQFF.

This clonotype was seen only a few times. The rearrangement joins TRBV20-1 to TRBJ2-3; D is perhaps TRBD1 or TRBD2 (5 bases each). The V gene's germline CDR1 is DFQATT and CDR2 SNEGSKA (reference sequence). There are 14 residues in the CDR3. Here the CDR3 DNA reads TGCAGCGTGGGGGAGCCTATGCAAAGAGGGGCGCAGTATTTT. Protein sequence: CSVGEPMQRGAQYF.